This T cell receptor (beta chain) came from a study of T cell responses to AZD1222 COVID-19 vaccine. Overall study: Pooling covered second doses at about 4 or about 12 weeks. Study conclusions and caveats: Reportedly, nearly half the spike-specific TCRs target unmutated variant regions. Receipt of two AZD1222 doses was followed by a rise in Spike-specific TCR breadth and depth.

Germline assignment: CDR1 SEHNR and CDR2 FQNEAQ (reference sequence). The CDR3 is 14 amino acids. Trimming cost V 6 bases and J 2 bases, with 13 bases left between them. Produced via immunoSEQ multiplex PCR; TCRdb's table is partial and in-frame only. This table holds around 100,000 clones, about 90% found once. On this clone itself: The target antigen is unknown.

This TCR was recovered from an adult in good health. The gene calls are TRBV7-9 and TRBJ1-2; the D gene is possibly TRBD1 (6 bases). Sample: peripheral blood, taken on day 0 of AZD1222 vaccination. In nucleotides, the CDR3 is TGTGCCAGCAGTCCCCCTACAGGGAACTATGGCTACACCTTC. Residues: CASSPPTGNYGYTF.